Shown below are 19 T cell receptor beta chains from a single sample sequenced in a study of T cells in Graves' hyperthyroidism and ophthalmopathy. Amplified TCR beta CDR3 regions derived from RNA transcripts. HTBI primers drove first-round RT-PCR of the TCR CDR3. TCRdb independently ran MiXCR on the multiplex PCR reads; one entry per CDR3 protein. Of 400,000 to 500,000 distinct CDR3 sequences in the sample, 12% to 15% were seen once. Material: blood. These TCRs come from a woman aged 18-29 years with Graves' hyperthyroidism.

This clonotype came up many times. The chain couples TRBV24-1 to TRBJ2-1; unclear D gene. This CDR3 is built from 14 residues. V dropped 4 bases and J dropped 2 bases, with 8 bases sitting between them. Germline CDR1 reads KGHDR; CDR2 reads SFDVKD. CDR3 bases: TGTGCCACCAGTGAAGGTAAGGCCTACAATGAGCAGTTCTTC. Amino acids: CATSEGKAYNEQFF.

This clonotype has at least ten counts. The chain is built from TRBV29-1 and TRBJ1-2, with D possibly matching TRBD1 (5 bases). V dropped 4 bases and J dropped 3 bases, with 6 bases sitting between them. Germline V gene lookup returns CDR1 SQVTM and CDR2 ANQGSEA. The CDR3 runs to 11 residues. The CDR3 nucleotides read TGCAGCGTTGTAGGGGACTATGGCTACACCTTC. Translated: CSVVGDYGYTF.

This clonotype was seen many times. The CDR3 coding sequence is TGCGCCAGCAGCCCGGGACGGAACTCTGGAAACACCATATATTTT. Translated, it gives CASSPGRNSGNTIYF. The chain recombines TRBV5-1 with TRBJ1-3, with TRBD1 as a possible D gene (5 bases). CDR3 length: 15 amino acids. V gave up 4 bases and J gave up 0 bases, with 11 bases separating them. From germline, CDR1 is SGHRS and CDR2 YFSETQ.

This clonotype was seen at least ten times. This chain joins TRBV27 and TRBJ2-1, with 7 bases that match TRBD2. Germline CDR1 is MNHEY and CDR2 is SMNVEV (reference sequence). Unmatched junction bases numbered 11, after V lost 6 bases and J lost 9 bases. The CDR3 loop spans 14 amino acids. The DNA for the CDR3 is TGTGCCAGCAGACGGGAGCGGGGTAGCGGTGAGCAGTTCTTC. It yields the protein CASRRERGSGEQFF.

This clonotype was seen ten or more times. The chain links TRBV11-2 to TRBJ1-3; no reliable D call. Germline V gene lookup returns CDR1 SGHAT and CDR2 FQNNGV. V lost 2 bases and J lost 4, with 3 bases in between. The CDR3 contains 12 residues. CDR3 DNA: TGTGCCAGCAGCTTAATGGGAAACACCATATATTTT. Translation gives CASSLMGNTIYF.

This clonotype was observed a few times. In DNA form, the CDR3 reads TGCGCCAGCGGACGGACAGGGGGCAATCAGCCCCAGCATTTT. It translates to CASGRTGGNQPQHF. The V and J genes are TRBV10-2 and TRBJ1-5; 9 bases map to TRBD1. The germline V gene encodes CDR1 WSHSY and CDR2 SAAADI. The CDR3 sequence is 14 residues long. V dropped 8 bases and J dropped 2; count of bases not matched to a gene: 4.

This clonotype has ten or more counts. The rearrangement joins TRBV28 to TRBJ2-3; a possible D gene is TRBD2 (6 bases). V lost 3 bases and J lost 0, with 16 bases in between. Germline V CDR1 and CDR2: MDHEN, SYDVKM. This CDR3 comprises 17 residues. The CDR3 spells CASSFPGSFTSTDTQYF. The CDR3, as DNA: TGTGCCAGCAGTTTTCCCGGGAGCTTCACTAGCACAGATACGCAGTATTTT.

This clonotype came up a few times. V gene TRBV12-3 or TRBV12-4 combines with J gene TRBJ2-6, with unresolved D. This CDR3 is built from 15 residues. V was cut by 4 bases and J by 1 base, with 8 bases left in between. This chain's CDR3 is CASSYDWSGANVLTF. The CDR3 region has the DNA TGTGCCAGCAGTTACGACTGGTCTGGGGCCAACGTCCTGACTTTC.

As for this clonotype: One junction end does not reproduce the germline sequence, and a read error may be involved. V is TRBV28 and J is TRBJ2-7; 7 bases align to TRBD2. Germline loops: CDR1 MDHEN, CDR2 SYDVKM. This CDR3 spans 15 amino acids. For the CDR3, the DNA is TGTGTCAGCAGTTTGATGCGCGGGAGCTCCTACGAGCAGTACTTC. Amino acid sequence: CVSSLMRGSSYEQYF.

This clonotype was counted many times. The V call is TRBV20-1, the J call TRBJ2-5; the D gene is possibly TRBD1 (6 bases). V was shortened by 1 base and J by 4 bases, with 16 bases between the two germline ends. The CDR3 runs 15 residues. Germline CDR1 and CDR2: DFQATT and SNEGSKA (reference sequence). In DNA, the CDR3 is TGCAGTGCTAGAGGATCTTCAGGGGCGGGAGAGACCCAGTACTTC. Its translation: CSARGSSGAGETQYF.

The sample holds many counts of this clonotype. The J gene is TRBJ2-7, the V gene TRBV20-1, with D uncertain. The V gene lost 0 bases and the J gene lost 3 bases, with 9 bases spanning the gap. The V gene's germline CDR1 is DFQATT and CDR2 SNEGSKA (reference sequence). This CDR3 is built from 13 residues. The CDR3, as DNA: TGCAGTGCTAGAGATGAAAACAGCTACGAGCAGTACTTC. Its translation: CSARDENSYEQYF.

This clonotype appeared once. This sequence joins TRBV7-3 and TRBJ1-5; 8 bases are shared with TRBD1. The length of the CDR3 is 16 residues. The V and J ends lost 4 bases and 5 bases, in that order; junction bases with no gene match: 10. Germline V lookup: CDR1 SGHTA, CDR2 FQGTGA. The CDR3 nucleotides read TGTGCCAGCAGCTCAGGCGGGCAGGGGGCGGATCAGCCCCAGCATTTT. It yields the protein CASSSGGQGADQPQHF. Full variable domain (missing parts from reference TRBV7-3 and TRBJ1-5): GAGVSQTPSNKVTEKGKYVELRCDPISGHTALYWYRQSLGQGPEFLIYFQGTGAADDSGLPNDRFFAVRPEGSVSTLKIQRTERGDSAVYLCASSSGGQGADQPQHFGDGTRLSIL.

This clonotype was seen repeatedly, ten times or more. The chain recombines TRBV6-2 or TRBV6-3 with TRBJ2-2; D is unclear. The CDR3 sequence is 14 residues long. Germline values: CDR1 MNHEY, CDR2 SVGEGT. Trimming left V 0 bases short and J 7 bases short, with 9 bases between. CDR3 sequence (DNA): TGTGCCAGCAGTTACTCGGCTCTTTACGGGGAGCTGTTTTTT. Protein product: CASSYSALYGELFF.

Ten or more counts support this clonotype. CDR3 in amino acids: CASSYAQGGKTQYF. For the CDR3, the DNA is TGTGCCAGCAGTTACGCACAGGGAGGGAAGACCCAGTACTTC. This sequence joins TRBV6-2 or TRBV6-3 and TRBJ2-5, with D possibly matching TRBD2 (7 bases). V lost 2 bases to trimming and J lost 6 bases, with 13 bases between them. The CDR3 is made up of 14 amino acids. Germline V gives CDR1 MNHEY, CDR2 SVGEGT.

This clonotype occurred many times. This chain links TRBV20-1 with TRBJ2-7; TRBD2 aligns across 8 bases. The CDR3 is 15 amino acids. V dropped 5 bases and J dropped 3; count of bases not matched to a gene: 12. Germline V lookup: CDR1 DFQATT, CDR2 SNEGSKA (reference sequence). This chain's CDR3 is CSAGLRLARDYEQYF. CDR3 in DNA: TGCAGTGCTGGACTTAGACTAGCGAGGGACTACGAGCAGTACTTC.

This chain uses TRBV5-5 with TRBJ2-1; tentative D call: TRBD2 (6 bases). The germline CDR1 and CDR2 sequences are SGHKS and YYEKEE (reference sequence). V was pared by 2 bases and J by 0 bases, with 12 bases between. CDR3 size: 16 residues. CDR3 region: CASSFGGVLSYNEQFF. The CDR3 coding sequence is TGTGCCAGCAGCTTTGGAGGGGTCCTCTCCTACAATGAGCAGTTCTTC.

This clonotype has a count of ten or more. The chain couples TRBV28 to TRBJ2-1, with 16 nucleotides matching TRBD2. This CDR3 contains 18 residues. CDR1 and CDR2 from the germline V gene are MDHEN and SYDVKM. V shed 6 bases, J shed 5 bases, and the junction held 10 bases outside the gene matches. CDR3 loop: CASSPGTSGRAVDNEQFF. CDR3 DNA: TGTGCCAGCAGCCCCGGGACTAGCGGGAGGGCCGTTGACAATGAGCAGTTCTTC.

This clonotype was recorded many times. The chain has TRBV29-1 and TRBJ2-7; D not resolved. There are 11 residues in the CDR3. Trimming pared 4 bases from V and 5 bases from J, leaving 9 bases between. Germline CDR1 reads SQVTM; CDR2 reads ANQGSEA. CDR3 nucleotide sequence: TGCAGCGTTGCCAGTAGCCACGAGCAGTACTTC. This gives the protein CSVASSHEQYF.

V gene TRBV11-2 combines with J gene TRBJ1-1; 8 positions match TRBD1. Germline values: CDR1 SGHAT, CDR2 FQNNGV. The CDR3 extends over 17 amino acids. The V and J ends lost 5 bases and 0 bases, in that order; junction bases with no gene match: 11. The CDR3 region is CASSPTGQATMNTEAFF. CDR3 in DNA: TGTGCCAGCAGCCCCACGGGACAGGCCACCATGAACACTGAAGCTTTCTTT.